What follows are 7 T cell receptor beta chains derived from one specimen sequenced in a study of cytomegalovirus exposure and HLA in healthy donors. PCR involved 60 Vbeta and 13 Jbeta primers. Sequencing was performed with immunoSEQ multiplex PCR; in TCRdb, only in-frame clones are kept and a portion is missing. The sample contains tens of thousands of clones, roughly 80% of which appear only once. Sequenced material: PBMCs. These receptor sequences come from a man in his forties in good health and CMV-seronegative.

This chain connects TRBV19 to TRBJ1-3; 7 positions agree with TRBD1. The junction had 7 bases not matched to a gene; V was cut back by 5 bases and J by 0 bases. CDR3 length equals 16 residues. Looked up from germline, CDR1 is LNHDA and CDR2 is SQIVND (reference sequence). The CDR3 protein is CASSAHRGLSGNTIYF. The CDR3 DNA follows: TGTGCCAGTAGTGCTCACAGGGGTCTCTCTGGAAACACCATATATTTT.

The chain links TRBV7-9 to TRBJ2-2; no firm D call. The CDR3 totals 14 residues. In germline, CDR1 is SEHNR, CDR2 FQNEAQ (reference sequence). V shed 1 base and J shed 6 bases, with 9 bases lying between them. CDR3 nucleotides: TGTGCCAGCAGCTTAGTTTCCAGCGCCGGGGAGCTGTTTTTT. It codes for CASSLVSSAGELFF.

This clone came up a few times. The V gene is TRBV6-5, the J gene TRBJ1-2; 8 nucleotides agree with TRBD1. The CDR3 runs to 13 residues. Germline assignment: CDR1 MNHEY and CDR2 SVGAGI. V lost 4 bases, J lost 5 bases, and 3 bases stayed unmatched. CDR3 sequence (DNA): TGTGCCAGCAGTTCCTGGACAGGGTATGGCTACACCTTC. Translated: CASSSWTGYGYTF.

The table lists this clone with a few counts. Written as DNA, the CDR3 is TGTGCCAGCAGTACGGGACAGTTAGCTTTCCCCTCTGGGGCCAACGTCCTGACTTTC. Translation: CASSTGQLAFPSGANVLTF. This chain links TRBV5-4 with TRBJ2-6, with 7 bases aligning to TRBD1. The trim removed 5 bases at V and 0 bases at J, leaving 14 bases unmatched. This CDR3 is built from 19 residues. Germline V lookup: CDR1 SGHNT, CDR2 YYREEE (reference sequence).

This clone was recorded a few times. This chain joins TRBV6-6 and TRBJ2-7; 12 bases are shared with TRBD2. J lost 6 bases, V lost 6 bases, and 9 bases had no gene match. The germline gives CDR1 MNHNY, CDR2 SVGAGI (reference sequence). The CDR3 has 15 amino acids. The CDR3 DNA sequence: TGTGCCAGCAGGCCTCTAGCGGGAGGGAGGACCGAGCAGTACTTC. Its translation is CASRPLAGGRTEQYF.

The chain has TRBV10-2 and TRBJ1-1; D is uncertain. The germline V and J ends were trimmed by 7 bases and 3 bases, with 12 bases remaining between them. Germline CDR1 and CDR2: WSHSY and SAAADI. The CDR3 is 13 amino acids. CDR3 in DNA: TGCGCCAGCATGGAACAGACCTACACTGAAGCTTTCTTT. It specifies CASMEQTYTEAFF.

The chain joins TRBV5-1 to TRBJ2-2; 7 bases align to TRBD1. The V and J ends lost 1 base and 6 bases, in that order; junction bases with no gene match: 9. CDR1 is SGHRS, CDR2 YFSETQ, per germline. This CDR3 is 16 amino acids long. CDR3 coding DNA: TGCGCCAGCAGCTTGAGCCTAACAGGGGCCGCCGGGGAGCTGTTTTTT. This encodes CASSLSLTGAAGELFF.